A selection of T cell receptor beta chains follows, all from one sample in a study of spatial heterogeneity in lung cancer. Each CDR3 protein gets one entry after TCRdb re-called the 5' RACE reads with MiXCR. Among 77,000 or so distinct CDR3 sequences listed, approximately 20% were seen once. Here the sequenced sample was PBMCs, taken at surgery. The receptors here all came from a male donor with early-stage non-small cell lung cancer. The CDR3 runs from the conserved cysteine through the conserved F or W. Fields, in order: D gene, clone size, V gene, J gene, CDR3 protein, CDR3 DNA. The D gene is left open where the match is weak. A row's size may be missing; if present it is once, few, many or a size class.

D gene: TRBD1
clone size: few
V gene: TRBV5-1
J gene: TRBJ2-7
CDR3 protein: CASSRQGIDEQYF
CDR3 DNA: TGCGCCAGCAGTCGACAGGGAATAGACGAGCAGTACTTC

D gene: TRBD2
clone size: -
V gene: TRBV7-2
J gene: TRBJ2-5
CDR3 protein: CASSVSGGAVETQYF
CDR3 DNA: TGTGCCAGCAGCGTTAGCGGGGGGGCTGTTGAGACCCAGTACTTC

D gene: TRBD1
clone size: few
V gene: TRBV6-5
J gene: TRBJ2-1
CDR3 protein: CASSYSRTGGIYEQFF
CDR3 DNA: TGTGCCAGCAGTTACTCAAGGACAGGGGGCATCTATGAGCAGTTCTTC

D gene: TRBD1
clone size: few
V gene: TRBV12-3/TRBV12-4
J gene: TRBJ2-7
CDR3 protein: CASRPGTGGYEQYF
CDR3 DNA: TGTGCCAGCAGACCCGGGACAGGGGGCTACGAGCAGTACTTC

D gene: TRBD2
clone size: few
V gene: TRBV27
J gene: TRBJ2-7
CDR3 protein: CASSLRLAGPYEQYF
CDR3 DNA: TGTGCCAGCAGTTTAAGACTAGCGGGACCCTACGAGCAGTACTTC

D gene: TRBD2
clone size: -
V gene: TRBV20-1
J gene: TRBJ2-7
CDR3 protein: CSARTSGKSPYEQYF
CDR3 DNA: TGCAGTGCAAGGACTAGCGGGAAATCACCCTACGAGCAGTACTTC

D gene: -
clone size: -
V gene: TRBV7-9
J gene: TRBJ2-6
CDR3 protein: CASSPPGDVSRANVLTF
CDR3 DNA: TGTGCCAGCAGCCCTCCGGGAGACGTTTCGAGGGCCAACGTCCTGACTTTC

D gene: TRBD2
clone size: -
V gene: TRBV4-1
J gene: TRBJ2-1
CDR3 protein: CASRLTEVAGPYNEQFF
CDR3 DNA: TGCGCCAGCAGGCTCACTGAGGTAGCGGGACCATACAATGAGCAGTTCTTC

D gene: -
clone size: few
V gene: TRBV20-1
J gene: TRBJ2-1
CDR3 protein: CSAKRGLAVLNEQFF
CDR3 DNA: TGCAGTGCGAAAAGGGGGCTAGCGGTACTCAATGAGCAGTTCTTC

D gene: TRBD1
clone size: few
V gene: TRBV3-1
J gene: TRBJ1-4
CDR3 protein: CASSQGGQVNEKLFF
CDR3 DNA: TGTGCCAGCAGCCAAGGAGGACAGGTGAATGAAAAACTGTTTTTT

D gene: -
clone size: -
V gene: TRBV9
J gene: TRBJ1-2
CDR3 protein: CASSVRRDDYGYTF
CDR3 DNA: TGTGCCAGCAGCGTTAGGAGGGATGACTATGGCTACACCTTC

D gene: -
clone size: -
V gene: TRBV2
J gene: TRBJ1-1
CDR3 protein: CASLQNTEAFF
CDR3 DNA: TGTGCCAGCTTACAGAACACTGAAGCTTTCTTT

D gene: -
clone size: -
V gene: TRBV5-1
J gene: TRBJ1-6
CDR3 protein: CASRREGGNSPLHF
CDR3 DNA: TGCGCCAGTCGGAGAGAGGGCGGTAATTCACCCCTCCACTTT

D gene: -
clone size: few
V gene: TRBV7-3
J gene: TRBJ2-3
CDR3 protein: CASSWAGASTDTQYF
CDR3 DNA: TGTGCCAGCAGCTGGGCGGGGGCTAGCACAGATACGCAGTATTTT

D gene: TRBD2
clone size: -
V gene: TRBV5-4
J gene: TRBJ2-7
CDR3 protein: CASRGTSGYEQYF
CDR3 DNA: TGTGCCAGCAGGGGGACTAGCGGCTACGAGCAGTACTTC

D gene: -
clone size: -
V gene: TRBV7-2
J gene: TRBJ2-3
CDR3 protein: CASSSTLTTDTQYF
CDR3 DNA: TGTGCCAGCAGTTCTACTCTTACAACAGATACGCAGTATTTT

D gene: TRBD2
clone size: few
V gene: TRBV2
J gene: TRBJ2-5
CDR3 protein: CASGGLAGGQETQYF
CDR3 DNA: TGTGCCAGCGGCGGGCTAGCGGGGGGTCAAGAGACCCAGTACTTC

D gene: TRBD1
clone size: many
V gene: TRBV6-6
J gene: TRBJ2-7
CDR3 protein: CASTRDSPSYEQYF
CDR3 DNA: TGTGCCAGCACTAGGGACAGTCCTTCCTACGAGCAGTACTTC